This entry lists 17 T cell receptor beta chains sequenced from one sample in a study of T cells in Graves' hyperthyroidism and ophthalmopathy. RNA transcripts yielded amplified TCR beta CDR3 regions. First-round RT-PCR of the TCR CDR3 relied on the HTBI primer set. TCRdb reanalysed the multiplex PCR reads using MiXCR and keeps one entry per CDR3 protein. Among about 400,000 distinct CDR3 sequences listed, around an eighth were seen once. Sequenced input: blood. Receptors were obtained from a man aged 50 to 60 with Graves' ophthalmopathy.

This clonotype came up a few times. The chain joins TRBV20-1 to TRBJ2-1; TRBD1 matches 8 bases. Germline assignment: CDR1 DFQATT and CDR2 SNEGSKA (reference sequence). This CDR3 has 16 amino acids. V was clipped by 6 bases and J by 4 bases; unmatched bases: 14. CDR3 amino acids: CSAQGLGQGGYNEQFF. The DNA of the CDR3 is TGCAGTGCCCAGGGGCTCGGACAGGGCGGGTACAATGAGCAGTTCTTC.

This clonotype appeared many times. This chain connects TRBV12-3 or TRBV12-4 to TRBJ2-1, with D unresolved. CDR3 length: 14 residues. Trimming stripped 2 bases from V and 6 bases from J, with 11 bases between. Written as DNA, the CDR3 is TGTGCCAGCAGTTTATTGGGCAGAACCAATGAGCAGTTCTTC. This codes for CASSLLGRTNEQFF.

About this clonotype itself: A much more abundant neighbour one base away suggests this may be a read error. CDR3 DNA sequence: TGTGCCAGTAGTATGGTGGACGGTTATAGCAATCAGCCCCAGAATTTT. Translation gives CASSMVDGYSNQPQNF. The genes are TRBV19 and TRBJ1-5; D uncertain. CDR1 is LNHDA, CDR2 SQIVND, per germline (reference sequence). The CDR3 loop spans 16 amino acids.

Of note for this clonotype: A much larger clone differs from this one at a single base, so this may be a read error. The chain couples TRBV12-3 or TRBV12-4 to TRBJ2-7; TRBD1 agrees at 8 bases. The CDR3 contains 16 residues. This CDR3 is CASSPDRGSWFYGQYF. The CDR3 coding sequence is TGTGCCAGCAGTCCCGACAGGGGAAGTTGGTTTTACGGGCAGTACTTC.

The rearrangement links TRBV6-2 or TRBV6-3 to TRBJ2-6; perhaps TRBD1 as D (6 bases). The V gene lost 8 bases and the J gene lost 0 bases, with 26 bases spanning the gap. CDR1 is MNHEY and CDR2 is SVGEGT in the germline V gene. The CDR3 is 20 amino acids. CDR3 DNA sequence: TGTGCCAGCCAGGGGACGGGACCGGCTCCCGCCCCCTCTGGGGCCAACGTCCTGACTTTC. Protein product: CASQGTGPAPAPSGANVLTF.

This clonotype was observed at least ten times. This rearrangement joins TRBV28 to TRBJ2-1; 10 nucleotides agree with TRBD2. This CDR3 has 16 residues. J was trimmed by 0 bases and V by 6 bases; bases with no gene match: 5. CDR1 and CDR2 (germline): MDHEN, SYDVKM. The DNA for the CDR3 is TGTGCCAGCAGGTCACTAGCGGGGAGCTCCTACAATGAGCAGTTCTTC. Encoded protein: CASRSLAGSSYNEQFF.

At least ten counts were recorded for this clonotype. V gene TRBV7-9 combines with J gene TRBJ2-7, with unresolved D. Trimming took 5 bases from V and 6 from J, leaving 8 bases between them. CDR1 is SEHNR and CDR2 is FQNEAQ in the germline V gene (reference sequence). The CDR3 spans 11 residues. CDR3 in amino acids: CASSLTAEQYF. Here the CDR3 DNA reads TGTGCCAGCAGCCTTACAGCCGAGCAGTACTTC. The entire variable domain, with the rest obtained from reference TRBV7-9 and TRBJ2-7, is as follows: DTGVSQNPRHKITKRGQNVTFRCDPISEHNRLYWYRQTLGQGPEFLTYFQNEAQLEKSRLLSDRFSAERPKGSFSTLEIQRTEQGDSAMYLCASSLTAEQYFGPGTRLTVT.

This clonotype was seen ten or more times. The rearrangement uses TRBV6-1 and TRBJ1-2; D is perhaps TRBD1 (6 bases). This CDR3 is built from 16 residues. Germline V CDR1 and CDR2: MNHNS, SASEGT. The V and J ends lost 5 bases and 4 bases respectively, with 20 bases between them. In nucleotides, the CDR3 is TGTGCCAGCAGTACCAGCCAGCCAGGGGATGGCTATGGCTACACCTTC. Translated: CASSTSQPGDGYGYTF.

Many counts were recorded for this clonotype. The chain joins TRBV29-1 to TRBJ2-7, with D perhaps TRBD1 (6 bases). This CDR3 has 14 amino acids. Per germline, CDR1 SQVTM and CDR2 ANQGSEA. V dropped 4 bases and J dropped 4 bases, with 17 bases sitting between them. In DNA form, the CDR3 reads TGCAGCGTTGCACCGAAACTAGGGGGTTACGAGCAGTACTTC. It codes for CSVAPKLGGYEQYF.

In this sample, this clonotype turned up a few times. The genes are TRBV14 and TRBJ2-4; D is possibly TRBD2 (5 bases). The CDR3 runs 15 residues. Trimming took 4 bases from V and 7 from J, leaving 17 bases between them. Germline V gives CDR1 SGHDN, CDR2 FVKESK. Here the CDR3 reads CASSPTDSPGNIQYF. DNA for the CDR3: TGTGCCAGCAGCCCCACGGACTCCCCTGGGAACATTCAGTACTTC.

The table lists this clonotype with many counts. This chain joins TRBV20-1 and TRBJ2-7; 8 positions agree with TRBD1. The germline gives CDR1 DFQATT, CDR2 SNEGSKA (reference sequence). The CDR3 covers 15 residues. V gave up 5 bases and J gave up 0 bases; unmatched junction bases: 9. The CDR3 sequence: CSALPRDRSSYEQYF. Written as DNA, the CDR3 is TGCAGTGCTTTGCCCCGGGACAGGAGCTCCTACGAGCAGTACTTC.

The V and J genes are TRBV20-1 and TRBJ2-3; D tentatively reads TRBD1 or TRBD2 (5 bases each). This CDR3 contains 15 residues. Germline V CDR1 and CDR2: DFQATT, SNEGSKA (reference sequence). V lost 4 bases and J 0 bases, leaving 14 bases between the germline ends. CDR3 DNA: TGCAGTGCTATCTCGCCGGGACGGAGCACAGATACGCAGTATTTT. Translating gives CSAISPGRSTDTQYF.

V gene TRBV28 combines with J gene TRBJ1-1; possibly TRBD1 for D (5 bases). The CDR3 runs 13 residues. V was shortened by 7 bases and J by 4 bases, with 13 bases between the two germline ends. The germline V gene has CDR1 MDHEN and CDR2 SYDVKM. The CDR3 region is CASTSSGGTEAFF. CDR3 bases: TGTGCCAGCACCTCAAGCGGGGGCACTGAAGCTTTCTTT.

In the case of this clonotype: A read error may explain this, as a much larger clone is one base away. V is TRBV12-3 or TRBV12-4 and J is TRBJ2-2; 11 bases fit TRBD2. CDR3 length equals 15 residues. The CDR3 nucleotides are TGTGCCAGCAGAATTAGCGGGAGGGCCACCGAGGAGCTGTTTTTT. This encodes CASRISGRATEELFF.

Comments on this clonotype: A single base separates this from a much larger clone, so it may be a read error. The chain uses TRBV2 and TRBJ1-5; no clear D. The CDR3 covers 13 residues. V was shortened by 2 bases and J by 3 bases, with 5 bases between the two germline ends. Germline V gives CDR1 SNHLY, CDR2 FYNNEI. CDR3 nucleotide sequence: TGTGCCAGCAGTGAACAGCCCAATCAGCCCCAGCATTTT. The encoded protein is CASSEQPNQPQHF.

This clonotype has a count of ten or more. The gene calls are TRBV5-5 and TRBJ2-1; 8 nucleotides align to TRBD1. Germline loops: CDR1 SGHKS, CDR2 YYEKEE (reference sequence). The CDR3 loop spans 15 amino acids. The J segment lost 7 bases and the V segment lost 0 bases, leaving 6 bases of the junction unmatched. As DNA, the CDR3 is TGTGCCAGCAGCTTGGGACAGGGGTATAGAAATGAGCAGTTCTTC. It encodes CASSLGQGYRNEQFF.

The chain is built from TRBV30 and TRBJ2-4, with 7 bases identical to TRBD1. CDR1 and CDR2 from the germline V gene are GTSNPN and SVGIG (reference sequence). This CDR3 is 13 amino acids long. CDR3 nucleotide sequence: TGTGCTAACAGGGGAACGGCCAAAAACATTCAGTACTTC. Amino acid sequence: CANRGTAKNIQYF.